This T cell receptor (beta chain) was recovered during a study of T-cell memory formation after mild COVID-19. Study in general: Each donor largely had its own TCR clusters.

Constant-segment primers were used for 5'RACE, and the resulting TCR alpha and TCR beta cDNA libraries carried sample barcodes and UMIs. From the 5' RACE reads, TCRdb called clonotypes with MiXCR, one entry per CDR3 protein. The data show roughly 620,000 distinct CDR3 sequences, over 15% seen once. Broader study findings: Pre-infection memory showed some responding clones, and this suggested that cross-reactive memory joined. CD4+ clones that contracted lay mainly in CM and EM; CD8+ ones lay in EMRA.

This clonotype was observed a few times. What it binds is not known. Losses at the gene ends were 5 bases for V and 2 bases for J; bases not matched to a gene: 9. The CDR3 runs 15 residues. The sequence derives from an adult woman who had mild COVID-19 (a few samples of this study predate the infection). Cell type and time point are not known. The chain links TRBV12-3 or TRBV12-4 to TRBJ2-7, with 7 bases aligning to TRBD1. The material sequenced was PBMCs or a T cell subset sorted from them (not recorded which). This chain's CDR3 is CASSTIGGLTYEQYF. The CDR3 bases are TGTGCCAGCAGTACGATAGGGGGCCTTACCTACGAGCAGTACTTC.